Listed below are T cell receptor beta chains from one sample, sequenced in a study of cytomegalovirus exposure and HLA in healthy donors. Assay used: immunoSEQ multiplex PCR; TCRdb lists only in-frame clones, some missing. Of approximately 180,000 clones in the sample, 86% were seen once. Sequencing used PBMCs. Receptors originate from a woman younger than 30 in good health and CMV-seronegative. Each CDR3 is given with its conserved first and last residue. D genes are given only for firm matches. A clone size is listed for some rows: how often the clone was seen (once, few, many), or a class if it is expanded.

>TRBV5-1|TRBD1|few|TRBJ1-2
CASSLQGVDGYTF
TGCGCCAGCAGCTTGCAGGGGGTGGATGGCTACACCTTC
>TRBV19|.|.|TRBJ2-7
CASSSWDSSYEQYF
TGTGCCAGTAGTAGCTGGGACTCCTCCTACGAGCAGTACTTC
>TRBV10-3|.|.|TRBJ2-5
CAISARETQYF
TGTGCCATCAGCGCACGGGAGACCCAGTACTTC
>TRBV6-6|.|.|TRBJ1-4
CASSYSYNEKLFF
TGTGCCAGCAGTTACTCGTATAATGAAAAACTGTTTTTT
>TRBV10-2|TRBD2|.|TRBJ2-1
CASSPLGAGGNNEQFF
TGCGCCAGCAGTCCCCTAGGGGCGGGGGGGAACAATGAGCAGTTCTTC
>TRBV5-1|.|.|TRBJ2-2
CASTDYVGELFF
TGCGCCAGCACCGACTATGTCGGGGAGCTGTTTTTT
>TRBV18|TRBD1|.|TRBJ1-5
CASSPGTGRPQHF
TGTGCCAGCTCACCCGGGACAGGTCGGCCCCAGCATTTT
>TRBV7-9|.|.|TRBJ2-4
CASSLDGAAKNIQYF
TGTGCCAGCAGCTTAGATGGTGCGGCCAAAAACATTCAGTACTTC
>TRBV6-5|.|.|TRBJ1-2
CASSYRGGHGYTF
TGTGCCAGCAGTTACAGGGGGGGACATGGCTACACCTTC
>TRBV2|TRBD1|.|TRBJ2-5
CASREGDRVFEETQYF
TGTGCCAGCCGAGAAGGGGACAGGGTTTTTGAAGAGACCCAGTACTTC
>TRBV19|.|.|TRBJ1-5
CASSIPGFGNQPQHF
TGTGCCAGTAGTATCCCAGGGTTTGGCAATCAGCCCCAGCATTTT
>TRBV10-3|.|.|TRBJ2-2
CAISDRSGVTGELFF
TGTGCCATCAGTGATAGGTCAGGGGTCACCGGGGAGCTGTTTTTT
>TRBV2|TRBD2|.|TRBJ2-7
CASNEREASYEQYF
TGTGCCAGCAATGAGCGGGAGGCTTCGTACGAGCAGTACTTC
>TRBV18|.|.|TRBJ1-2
CASSPPGVGYGYTF
TGTGCCAGCTCACCCCCGGGGGTGGGCTATGGCTACACCTTC
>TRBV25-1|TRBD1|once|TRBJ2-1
CASSERRPGQTNEQFF
TGTGCCAGCAGTGAACGCCGACCGGGACAGACAAATGAGCAGTTCTTC
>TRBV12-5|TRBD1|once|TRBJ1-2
CASGLGQGARDGYTF
TGTGCTAGTGGTTTAGGACAGGGGGCCAGGGATGGCTACACCTTC
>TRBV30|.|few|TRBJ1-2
CAWRADVPSYGYTF
TGTGCCTGGAGAGCGGACGTTCCCTCCTATGGCTACACCTTC
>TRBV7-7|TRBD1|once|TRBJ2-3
CASSRDRGTDTQYF
TGTGCCAGCAGCAGAGACAGGGGAACAGATACGCAGTATTTT
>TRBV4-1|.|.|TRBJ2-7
CASSQEGGGSSYEQYF
TGCGCCAGCAGCCAAGAAGGGGGGGGGAGCTCCTACGAGCAGTACTTC
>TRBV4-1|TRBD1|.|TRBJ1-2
CASSPFVGDRDPPRHF
TGCGCCAGCAGCCCCTTCGTGGGGGACAGGGATCCTCCCCGGCACTTC
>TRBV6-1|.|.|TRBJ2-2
CASSELSGELFF
TGTGCCAGCAGTGAACTCTCCGGGGAGCTGTTTTTT
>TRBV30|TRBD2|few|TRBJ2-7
CAWRNLGLAITYEQYF
TGTGCCTGGAGAAATTTGGGACTAGCGATAACCTACGAGCAGTACTTC
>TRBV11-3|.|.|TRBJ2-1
CASSSDRGNEQFF
TGTGCCAGCAGCTCAGATCGGGGCAATGAGCAGTTCTTC
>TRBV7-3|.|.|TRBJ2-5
CASSPAPSETQYF
TGTGCCAGCAGCCCTGCCCCGAGTGAGACCCAGTACTTC
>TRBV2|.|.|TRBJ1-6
CASSELGRVPYNSPLHF
TGTGCCAGCAGTGAATTAGGGAGGGTACCCTATAATTCACCCCTCCACTTT
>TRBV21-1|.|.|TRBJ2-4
CASSYYTCPLAKNIQYF
.
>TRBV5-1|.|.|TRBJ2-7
CASSSSQGYEQYF
TGCGCCAGCAGCTCCTCACAGGGCTACGAGCAGTACTTC
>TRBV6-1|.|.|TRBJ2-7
CASSADRLRYEQYF
TGTGCCAGCAGTGCAGACAGGCTGCGGTACGAGCAGTACTTC
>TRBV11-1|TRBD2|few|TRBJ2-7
CASSLLVGGGHDEQYF
TGTGCCAGCAGCTTACTCGTAGGCGGGGGGCACGACGAGCAGTACTTC
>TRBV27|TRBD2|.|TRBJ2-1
CASSLRDTSGSLDEQFF
TGTGCCAGCAGTTTAAGGGACACTAGCGGGAGTCTCGATGAGCAGTTCTTC
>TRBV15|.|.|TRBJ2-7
CATSRDREEQYF
TGTGCCACCAGCAGAGACAGGGAAGAGCAGTACTTC
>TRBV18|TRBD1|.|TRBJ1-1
CASSLGQGRNTEAFF
TGTGCCAGCTCACTCGGACAGGGGCGGAACACTGAAGCTTTCTTT
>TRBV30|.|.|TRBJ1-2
CAWGGDPRYGYTF
TGTGCCTGGGGTGGAGATCCGAGATATGGCTACACCTTC
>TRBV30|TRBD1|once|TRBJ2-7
CAWSGQGAFSYEQYF
TGTGCCTGGAGTGGGCAGGGGGCTTTCTCCTACGAGCAGTACTTC
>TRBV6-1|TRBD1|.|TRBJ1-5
CASSVDRGRQPQHF
TGTGCCAGCAGTGTTGACAGGGGTCGACAGCCCCAGCATTTT
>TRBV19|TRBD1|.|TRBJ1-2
CASSIDRGAYGYTF
TGTGCCAGTAGTATAGACAGGGGGGCCTATGGCTACACCTTC
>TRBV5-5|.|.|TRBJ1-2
CASSLGHREGCTF
TGTGCCAGCAGCTTGGGACACAGGGAAGGTTGCACCTTC
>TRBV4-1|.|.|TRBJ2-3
CASSQDANSVDTQYF
TGCGCCAGCAGCCAAGATGCGAATAGCGTGGATACGCAGTATTTT
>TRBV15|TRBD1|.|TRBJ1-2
CATSAQQGAIGYTF
TGTGCCACCAGCGCCCAACAGGGGGCCATTGGCTACACCTTC
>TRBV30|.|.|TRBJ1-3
CAWSQGVPGNTIYF
TGTGCCTGGAGTCAAGGGGTTCCCGGAAACACCATATATTTT